This TCR beta chain is drawn from a study of blood T cell repertoires in COVID-19. Study-level information: Sites across the United States, Italy and Spain contributed samples from acute and convalescent COVID-19. Nucleic acid was either cDNA or gDNA, and it came from T cells, B-cell-depleted T cells, or PBMCs.

Per the original data handling: Amplifying reference gene primers gave estimates of nucleated cell counts. The assay was immunoSEQ multiplex PCR, and TCRdb's table has in-frame clones only and misses some. The D gene and trimming were derived from the DNA, and the V and J assignments and clone size from that table. The sample shows 65,000 to 70,000 clones, roughly four fifths of them seen only once. The J segment lost 8 bases and the V segment lost 10 bases, leaving 10 bases of the junction unmatched. Germline V gives CDR1 MNHEY, CDR2 SVGAGI. The CDR3 has 13 residues. The sample comprised peripheral blood. The V gene is TRBV6-5, the J gene TRBJ1-2; 10 bases fit TRBD1. The sequence was obtained from a woman aged 55-75 years with acute or convalescent COVID-19. DNA for the CDR3: TGTGCCATCTCCGGGACAGGGGACAAAGGCTACACCTTC. This translates into CAISGTGDKGYTF.